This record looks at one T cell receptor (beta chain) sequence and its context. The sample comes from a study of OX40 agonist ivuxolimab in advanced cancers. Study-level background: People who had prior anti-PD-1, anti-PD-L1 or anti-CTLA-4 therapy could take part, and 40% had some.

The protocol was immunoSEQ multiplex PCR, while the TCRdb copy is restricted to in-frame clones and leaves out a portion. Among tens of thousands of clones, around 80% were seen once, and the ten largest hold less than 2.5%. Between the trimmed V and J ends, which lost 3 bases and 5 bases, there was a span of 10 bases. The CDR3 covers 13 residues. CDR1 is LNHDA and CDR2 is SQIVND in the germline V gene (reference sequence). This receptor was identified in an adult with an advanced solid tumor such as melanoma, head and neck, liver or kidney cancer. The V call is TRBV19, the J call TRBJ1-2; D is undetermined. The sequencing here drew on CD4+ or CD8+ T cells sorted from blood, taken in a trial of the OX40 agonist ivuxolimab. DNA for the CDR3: TGTGCCAGTAGTATCGCACAGCTATATGGCTACACCTTC. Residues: CASSIAQLYGYTF.